Below are 21 T cell receptor beta chains sequenced from a single sample in a study of Ad26.COV2.S vaccination and SARS-CoV-2 variants. The treatment was: about 20 received Ad26.COV2.S at low or high dose, single or two shots; 5 received placebo; per-sample allocation not given. All samples were drawn on day 63, counting from the first vaccine or placebo injection. Assay: immunoSEQ multiplex PCR; the TCRdb copy retains only in-frame clones and omits some. Of about 390,000 clones listed, around 85% were seen once; the top ten hold 3% to 3.5%. The sample here was peripheral blood, taken in a trial of Ad26.COV2.S vaccine versus placebo. The source is a person aged 18-60 years who received the Ad26.COV2.S COVID-19 vaccine or a placebo.

This clone was detected only once. This chain connects TRBV7-8 to TRBJ1-3; D possibly corresponds to TRBD1 (6 bases). Germline values: CDR1 SGHVS, CDR2 FQNEAQ. The germline V and J ends were trimmed by 3 bases and 0 bases, with 18 bases remaining between them. CDR3 size: 18 residues. The CDR3, as DNA: TGTGCCAGCAGCTTTTTGGGACGGGACACCCGCTCTGGAAACACCATATATTTT. Its translation: CASSFLGRDTRSGNTIYF. The full variable domain, its missing parts supplied by reference TRBV7-8 and TRBJ1-3, is GAGVSQSPRYKVAKRGQDVALRCDPISGHVSLFWYQQALGQGPEFLTYFQNEAQLDKSGLPSDRFFAERPEGSVSTLKIQRTQQEDSAVYLCASSFLGRDTRSGNTIYFGEGSWLTVV.

This chain connects TRBV6-5 to TRBJ2-3; perhaps TRBD2 as D (7 bases). This CDR3 is built from 13 residues. V lost 7 bases and J 6 bases, leaving 14 bases between the germline ends. In germline, CDR1 is MNHEY, CDR2 SVGAGI. The CDR3 bases are TGTGCCAGCACTCGCGGGGGCTTCGATACGCAGTATTTT. This codes for CASTRGGFDTQYF.

The chain carries TRBV2 and TRBJ2-3; D is uncertain. Germline V gives CDR1 SNHLY, CDR2 FYNNEI. Trimming left V 2 bases short and J 9 bases short, with 15 bases between. This CDR3 has 14 amino acids. The CDR3 loop reads CASSEPQRARTQYF. The CDR3 DNA reads as TGTGCCAGCAGTGAACCCCAACGAGCTAGGACGCAGTATTTT. The variable domain in full, with the rest retrieved from reference TRBV2 and TRBJ2-3, is EPEVTQTPSHQVTQMGQEVILRCVPISNHLYFYWYRQILGQKVEFLVSFYNNEISEKSEIFDDQFSVERPDGSNFTLKIRSTKLEDSAMYFCASSEPQRARTQYFGPGTRLTVL.

This chain uses TRBV19 with TRBJ2-2; 7 positions agree with TRBD2. The V gene end was trimmed by 10 bases and the J gene end by 6 bases; junction bases not matched to a gene: 8. The CDR3 consists of 13 residues. The germline V gene has CDR1 LNHDA and CDR2 SQIVND (reference sequence). In DNA form, the CDR3 reads TGTGCCACTGGACGGGGGGTGGCCGGGGAGCTGTTTTTT. It translates to CATGRGVAGELFF.

The chain uses TRBV25-1 and TRBJ1-5, with D unclear. CDR3 length: 15 amino acids. The V end was cut by 6 bases, the J end by 0 bases, with 12 bases between. Per the germline V gene, CDR1 is MGHDK and CDR2 is SYGVNS. CDR3 protein: CASRWNSGSNQPQHF. In nucleotides, the CDR3 is TGTGCCAGCAGATGGAACAGCGGTAGCAATCAGCCCCAGCATTTT.

The chain uses TRBV6-5 and TRBJ1-2; D is ambiguous. Trimming removed 4 bases at V and 6 bases at J, with 15 bases between. The CDR3 length is 14 residues. From germline, CDR1 is MNHEY and CDR2 SVGAGI. The CDR3 bases are TGTGCCAGCAGTTTTCGGGTATTTGGTCATGGCTACACCTTC. Protein product: CASSFRVFGHGYTF.

This clone was seen once. Other DNA sequences in the same sample also yield this CDR3. V is TRBV15 and J is TRBJ2-2, with unresolved D. The germline V gene has CDR1 LNHNV and CDR2 YYDKDF (reference sequence). Trimming cost V 0 bases and J 6 bases, with 8 bases left between them. The CDR3 is 14 residues long. For the CDR3, the DNA is TGTGCCACCAGCAGAGATCTTGGGGCCGGGGAGCTGTTTTTT. As protein: CATSRDLGAGELFF.

The chain is built from TRBV5-1 and TRBJ1-3; D uncertain. The CDR3 length is 18 residues. V was shortened by 4 bases and J by 0 bases, with 20 bases between the two germline ends. Per germline, CDR1 SGHRS and CDR2 YFSETQ. Here the CDR3 reads CASSDSQALLRSGNTIYF. CDR3 nucleotides: TGCGCCAGCAGCGACTCTCAGGCCCTTCTCCGCTCTGGAAACACCATATATTTT.

A note on this clone: A single base separates this from a much larger clone, so it may be a read error. The CDR3: CARSRPDTHYGYTF. In nucleotides, the CDR3 is TGCGCCCGCAGCCGCCCCGACACCCACTATGGCTACACCTTC. This sequence joins TRBV4-1 and TRBJ1-2; D is uncertain. Looked up from germline, CDR1 is MGHRA and CDR2 is YSYEKL. The CDR3 sequence is 14 residues long.

V is TRBV2 and J is TRBJ2-3; the D gene is possibly TRBD2 (6 bases). Germline V lookup: CDR1 SNHLY, CDR2 FYNNEI. With 3 bases removed from V and 5 bases from J, the gap between germline ends came to 18 bases. The CDR3 length is 16 residues. DNA of the CDR3: TGTGCCAGCAGTGATATCCTCAAGGAGGGGAGAGATACGCAGTATTTT. It specifies CASSDILKEGRDTQYF.

The chain combines TRBV6-2 or TRBV6-3 with TRBJ2-1; D gene ambiguous. The V gene's germline CDR1 is MNHEY and CDR2 SVGEGT. V lost 0 bases, J lost 3 bases, and 0 bases lay in between. CDR3 length: 12 residues. CDR3 DNA: TGTGCCAGCAGTTACTCCTACAATGAGCAGTTCTTC. Its translation: CASSYSYNEQFF.

This clone has only a few counts. The chain combines TRBV3-1 (or the pseudogene TRBV3-2) with TRBJ1-6; 8 bases are shared with TRBD1. The V segment lost 4 bases and the J segment 9 bases; nucleotides outside the gene matches: 8. The length of the CDR3 is 15 residues. Germline V CDR1 and CDR2: LGHDT, YNNKEL (reference sequence). Here the CDR3 reads CASSPTGEHASPLHF. The CDR3 nucleotides read TGTGCCAGCAGCCCGACAGGGGAGCATGCTTCACCCCTCCACTTT.

The chain is built from TRBV12-3 or TRBV12-4 and TRBJ2-5; D unclear. This CDR3 is 13 amino acids long. The V gene lost 3 bases and the J gene lost 4 bases, with 9 bases spanning the gap. The CDR3 loop reads CASSFPPGETQYF. The CDR3 region has the DNA TGTGCCAGCAGTTTTCCCCCAGGAGAGACCCAGTACTTC.

The chain uses TRBV5-1 and TRBJ2-2, with D perhaps TRBD2 (7 bases). Trimming took 5 bases from V and 6 from J, leaving 17 bases between them. The CDR3 totals 15 residues. The germline V gene has CDR1 SGHRS and CDR2 YFSETQ. CDR3 DNA sequence: TGCGCCAGCAGTCTGGATAGGGGGGGCTCCGGGGAGCTGTTTTTT. Translated, it gives CASSLDRGGSGELFF.

The rearrangement joins TRBV6-5 to TRBJ2-1; D call uncertain. Germline values: CDR1 MNHEY, CDR2 SVGAGI. V lost 5 bases and J lost 5, with 10 bases in between. This CDR3 has 13 amino acids. The CDR3 DNA is TGTGCCAGCAGTAAACCGGCGGACAATGAGCAGTTCTTC. Translated, it gives CASSKPADNEQFF.

This chain links TRBV5-5 with TRBJ1-1, with TRBD1 as a possible D gene (5 bases). The germline CDR1 and CDR2 sequences are SGHKS and YYEKEE (reference sequence). The CDR3 has 14 residues. The V end was cut by 2 bases, the J end by 3 bases, with 11 bases between. CDR3 sequence: CASSFLGAYTEAFF. CDR3 DNA: TGTGCCAGCAGCTTCTTAGGGGCTTACACTGAAGCTTTCTTT. Combining the CDR3 with reference TRBV5-5 and TRBJ1-1 gives the whole variable domain DAGVTQSPTHLIKTRGQQVTLRCSPISGHKSVSWYQQVLGQGPQFIFQYYEKEERGRGNFPDRFSARQFPNYSSELNVNALLLGDSALYLCASSFLGAYTEAFFGQGTRLTVV.

V usage is TRBV4-3 and J usage is TRBJ1-1; D is ambiguous. The V end lost 3 bases, the J end lost 3 bases, and 20 bases lay between the germline ends. CDR1 is LGHNA and CDR2 is YSLEER in the germline V gene. CDR3 length: 17 amino acids. As DNA, the CDR3 is TGCGCCAGCAGCCACGGTGGCCCGGACCAGCGGGACACTGAAGCTTTCTTT. This gives the protein CASSHGGPDQRDTEAFF.

The chain combines TRBV12-3 or TRBV12-4 with TRBJ1-3, with D hard to call. This CDR3 has 12 residues. V lost 3 bases, J lost 4 bases, and 4 bases lay in between. The CDR3 bases are TGTGCCAGCAGTTTGACAGGAAACACCATATATTTT. It translates to CASSLTGNTIYF.

In its sample, this clone was seen once. The chain has TRBV5-6 and TRBJ1-6, with D uncertain. This CDR3 has 13 residues. Trimming left V 4 bases short and J 8 bases short, with 10 bases between. CDR1 is SGHDT, CDR2 YYEEEE, per germline. CDR3 coding DNA: TGTGCCAGCAGCCAAAGAATCGATTCACCCCTCCACTTT. Translated: CASSQRIDSPLHF. Full variable domain (rest looked up from reference TRBV5-6 and TRBJ1-6): DAGVTQSPTHLIKTRGQQVTLRCSPKSGHDTVSWYQQALGQGPQFIFQYYEEEERQRGNFPDRFSGHQFPNYSSELNVNALLLGDSALYLCASSQRIDSPLHFGNGTRLTVT.

The chain couples TRBV6-2 or TRBV6-3 to TRBJ1-5; 8 positions agree with TRBD1. Trimming at V came to 5 bases and at J to 7 bases, leaving 10 bases not matched to a gene. Per germline, CDR1 MNHEY and CDR2 SVGEGT. The CDR3 extends over 15 amino acids. The CDR3 is CASSTPGQDMQPQHF. The CDR3 DNA follows: TGTGCCAGCAGTACCCCGGGACAGGACATGCAGCCCCAGCATTTT.

The V gene is TRBV2, the J gene TRBJ2-2; possibly TRBD1 for D (6 bases). The V gene's germline CDR1 is SNHLY and CDR2 FYNNEI. The CDR3 length is 13 residues. V was trimmed by 6 bases and J by 3 bases, leaving 8 bases between them. The CDR3 sequence is CASRAGDTGELFF. The CDR3 coding sequence is TGTGCCAGCAGGGCAGGGGACACCGGGGAGCTGTTTTTT.